Included here is one T cell receptor (beta chain) sequence, with context. The recovered donors of Cohort 3 showed two negative PCRs, clearance, or symptom resolution. In the original analysis: Estimation of nucleated cell counts was performed using reference gene primer amplification. The table came from immunoSEQ multiplex PCR; TCRdb's copy has only in-frame clones and leaves some out. The V and J calls and the clone size are those of that table, but D and trimming were determined from the DNA. The table lists more than 100,000 clones, around 84% of them singletons. This CDR3 is built from 13 residues. Trimming stripped 4 bases from V and 3 bases from J, with 11 bases between. Germline V gene lookup returns CDR1 SGHRS and CDR2 YFSETQ. This entry comes from a study of blood T cell repertoires in COVID-19. Study in general: In each case, the material was cDNA or gDNA derived from T cells, B-cell-depleted T cells, or PBMCs.

The source of this sequence is a woman under 40 who had recovered from COVID-19. Specimen: PBMCs or T cells enriched from blood (not recorded which). The V call is TRBV5-1, the J call TRBJ2-7; D gene ambiguous. Written as DNA, the CDR3 is TGCGCCAGCAGCGAGCGATCACTCTACGAGCAGTACTTC. Translating gives CASSERSLYEQYF.